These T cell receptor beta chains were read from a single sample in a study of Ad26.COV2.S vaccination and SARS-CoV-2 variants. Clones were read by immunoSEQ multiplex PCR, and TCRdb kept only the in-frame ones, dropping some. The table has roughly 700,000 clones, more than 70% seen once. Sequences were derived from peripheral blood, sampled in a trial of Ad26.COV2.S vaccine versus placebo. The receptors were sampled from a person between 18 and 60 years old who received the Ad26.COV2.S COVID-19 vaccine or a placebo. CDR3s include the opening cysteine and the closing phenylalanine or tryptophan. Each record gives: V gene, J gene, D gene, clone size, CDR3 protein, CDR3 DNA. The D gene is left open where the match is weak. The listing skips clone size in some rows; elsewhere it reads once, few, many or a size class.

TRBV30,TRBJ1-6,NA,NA,CAWGRSRGEGSYNSPLHF,TGTGCCTGGGGCCGGTCCCGGGGGGAAGGCTCCTATAATTCACCCCTCCACTTT
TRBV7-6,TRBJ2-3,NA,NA,CASSLANRGTDTQYF,TGTGCCAGCAGCTTAGCTAATCGTGGCACAGATACGCAGTATTTT
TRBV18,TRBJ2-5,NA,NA,CASSRPLPQETQYF,TGTGCCAGCTCACGCCCTCTGCCTCAAGAGACCCAGTACTTC
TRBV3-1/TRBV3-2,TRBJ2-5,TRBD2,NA,CASSLGGGLVETQYF,TGTGCCAGCAGCCTCGGGGGGGGGCTCGTAGAGACCCAGTACTTC
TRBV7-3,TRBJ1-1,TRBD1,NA,CASSLMGQQNTEAFF,TGTGCCAGCAGCTTAATGGGACAGCAGAACACTGAAGCTTTCTTT
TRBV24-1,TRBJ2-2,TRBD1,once,CATSDSTGADTGELFF,TGTGCCACCAGTGATTCGACAGGGGCGGACACCGGGGAGCTGTTTTTT
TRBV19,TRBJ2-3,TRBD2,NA,CASLPYGGGASTDTQYF,TGTGCCAGTCTCCCTTATGGCGGGGGGGCCAGCACAGATACGCAGTATTTT
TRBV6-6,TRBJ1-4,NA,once,CASSYALGANEKLFF,TGTGCCAGCAGTTACGCCTTGGGGGCTAATGAAAAACTGTTTTTT
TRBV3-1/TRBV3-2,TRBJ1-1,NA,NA,CASSHYRETVTEAFF,TGTGCCAGCAGCCACTACAGGGAGACGGTCACTGAAGCTTTCTTT
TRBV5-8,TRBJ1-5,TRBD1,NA,CASSLKAGGYSNQPQHF,TGTGCCAGCAGCTTGAAAGCAGGGGGCTATAGCAATCAGCCCCAGCATTTT
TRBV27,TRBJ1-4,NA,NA,CASSLRSTNEKLFF,TGTGCCAGCAGTCTACGGTCAACTAATGAAAAACTGTTTTTT
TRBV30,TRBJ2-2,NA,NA,CAWSGGRELFF,TGTGCCTGGAGTGGGGGAAGGGAGCTGTTTTTT
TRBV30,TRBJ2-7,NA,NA,CAWSVLGTASPNEQYF,TGTGCCTGGAGTGTCCTAGGGACCGCGTCCCCCAACGAGCAGTACTTC
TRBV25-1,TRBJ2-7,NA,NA,CASSAPGSKYEQYF,TGTGCCAGCAGTGCTCCGGGATCTAAATACGAGCAGTACTTC
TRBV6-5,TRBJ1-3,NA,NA,CASRFTSGNTIYF,TGTGCCAGCAGGTTCACCTCTGGAAACACCATATATTTT
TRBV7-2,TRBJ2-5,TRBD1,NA,CASSLTGTAIQETQYF,TGTGCCAGCAGCCTCACCGGGACAGCGATCCAAGAGACCCAGTACTTC
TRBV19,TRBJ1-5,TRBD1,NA,CASSLRGEQPQHF,TGTGCCAGTAGTCTCAGGGGGGAACAGCCCCAGCATTTT
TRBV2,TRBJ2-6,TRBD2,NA,CASSDGGRNSGANVLTF,TGTGCCAGCAGTGACGGCGGGAGGAACTCTGGGGCCAACGTCCTGACTTTC
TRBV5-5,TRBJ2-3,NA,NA,CASSLTDFRTDTQYF,TGTGCCAGCAGCCTGACAGATTTTCGCACAGATACGCAGTATTTT
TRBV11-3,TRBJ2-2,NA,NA,CASSLEGVGTGELFF,TGTGCCAGCAGCTTAGAAGGGGTCGGCACCGGGGAGCTGTTTTTT
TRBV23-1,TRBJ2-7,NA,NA,CATAYEQYF,TGCGCCACCGCCTACGAGCAGTACTTC
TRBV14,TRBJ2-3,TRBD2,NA,CASSPLTSGGVRDTQYF,TGTGCCAGCAGCCCTTTGACTAGCGGGGGGGTGAGAGATACGCAGTATTTT
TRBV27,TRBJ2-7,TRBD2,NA,CASSLISGSAFPYEQYF,TGTGCCAGCAGTTTAATTAGCGGGAGCGCATTCCCCTACGAGCAGTACTTC
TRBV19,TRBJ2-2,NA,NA,CASSIDRREAGELFF,TGTGCCAGTAGTATAGATCGGAGGGAGGCCGGGGAGCTGTTTTTT
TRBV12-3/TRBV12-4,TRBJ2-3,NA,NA,CAIRPDTQYF,TGTGCCATCAGACCAGATACGCAGTATTTT
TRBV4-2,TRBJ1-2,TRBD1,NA,CASSQAGQVALHYGYTF,TGTGCCAGCAGCCAGGCAGGACAGGTCGCTCTACACTATGGCTACACCTTC
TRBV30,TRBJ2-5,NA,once,CAWSPDGVGETQYF,TGTGCCTGGAGTCCTGACGGGGTCGGTGAGACCCAGTACTTC
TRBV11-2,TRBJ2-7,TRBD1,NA,CASSLRQGSYEQYF,TGTGCCAGCAGCCTCCGACAGGGTTCCTACGAGCAGTACTTC
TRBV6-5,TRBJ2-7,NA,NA,CASSRPGQVTYEQYF,TGTGCCAGCAGCCGACCGGGACAAGTGACCTACGAGCAGTACTTC
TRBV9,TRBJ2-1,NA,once,CASSVTGLGNEQFF,TGTGCCAGCAGCGTAACAGGGTTGGGCAATGAGCAGTTCTTC
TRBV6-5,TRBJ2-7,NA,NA,CASRSQGGGEQYF,TGTGCCAGCAGATCCCAGGGAGGGGGCGAGCAGTACTTC
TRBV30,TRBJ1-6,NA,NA,CAWKTGRTNSPLHF,TGTGCCTGGAAAACGGGACGGACAAATTCACCCCTCCACTTT
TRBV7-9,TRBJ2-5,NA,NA,CASSLVSVKETQYF,TGTGCCAGCAGCTTAGTTTCAGTAAAGGAGACCCAGTACTTC
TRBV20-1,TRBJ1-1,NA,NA,CSARDKIEAFF,TGCAGTGCTAGAGATAAAATAGAAGCTTTCTTT